Following are 12 T cell receptor beta chains from one sample sequenced in a study of cytomegalovirus exposure and HLA in healthy donors. Primers: 60 Vbeta forward and 13 Jbeta reverse. The protocol was immunoSEQ multiplex PCR, while the TCRdb copy is restricted to in-frame clones and leaves out a portion. Of about 94,000 clones listed, about 80% were seen once; the top ten hold over 1.1%. The specimen was PBMCs. The source is a male donor in good health and CMV-seronegative.

The chain has TRBV10-1 and TRBJ1-2; 8 bases map to TRBD1. The CDR3 runs to 13 residues. The junction had 4 bases not matched to a gene; V was cut back by 6 bases and J by 4 bases. Germline V gives CDR1 WNHNN, CDR2 SYGVQD (reference sequence). CDR3 in DNA: TGCGCCAGCAGCTCAGGGGGCGGCTATGGCTACACCTTC. This translates into CASSSGGGYGYTF.

About this clone itself: At one boundary the junction diverges from the germline segment, which might be a read error. This chain connects TRBV10-3 to TRBJ2-1; TRBD2 matches at 7 bases. The germline V gene encodes CDR1 ENHRY and CDR2 SYGVKD. This CDR3 is 15 amino acids long. The chain's CDR3 is CATGIAGSSHNEQFF. The CDR3 DNA reads as TGTGCCACCGGTATAGCGGGTAGCTCCCACAATGAGCAGTTCTTC.

The gene calls are TRBV28 and TRBJ2-1; 11 bases align to TRBD2. Trimming cost V 6 bases and J 10 bases; bases outside gene matches: 5. Germline V gene lookup returns CDR1 MDHEN and CDR2 SYDVKM. There are 13 residues in the CDR3. The CDR3 reads CASRTSGVREQFF. In nucleotides, the CDR3 is TGTGCCAGCAGGACTAGCGGGGTCCGAGAGCAGTTCTTC.

The CDR3 DNA reads TGTGCCAGCAGCTTTACGCAGGGAAGCACTGAAGCTTTCTTT. Translating gives CASSFTQGSTEAFF. This rearrangement joins TRBV5-5 to TRBJ1-1; D may be TRBD1 (5 bases). Germline assignment: CDR1 SGHKS and CDR2 YYEKEE (reference sequence). The CDR3 extends over 14 amino acids. The ends were cut back, 2 bases at V and 4 bases at J, with 12 bases in the middle.

J is TRBJ2-1 and V is TRBV11-3, with a possible D match to TRBD2 (6 bases). Germline V CDR1 and CDR2: SGHNT, YENEEA. The CDR3 runs 12 residues. V was cut by 5 bases and J by 9 bases, with 11 bases left in between. CDR3 amino acids: CASSRTGGEQFF. For the CDR3, the DNA is TGTGCCAGCAGCCGTACCGGGGGTGAGCAGTTCTTC.

This clone came up a few times. The chain couples TRBV6-1 to TRBJ2-3; D might be TRBD2 (5 bases). Germline lookup yields CDR1 MNHNS and CDR2 SASEGT. The CDR3 has 15 residues. Trimming cost V 2 bases and J 1 base, with 10 bases left between them. The DNA of the CDR3 is TGTGCCAGCAGTGAAAGGGAGTCTGGCACAGATACGCAGTATTTT. It specifies CASSERESGTDTQYF.

The chain is built from TRBV29-1 and TRBJ1-3; D remains unclear. The CDR3 totals 14 residues. From germline, CDR1 is SQVTM and CDR2 ANQGSEA. Trimming removed 4 bases from V and 0 bases from J, with 10 bases in between. DNA for the CDR3: TGCAGCGTTGGCGTTGGTTACTCTGGAAACACCATATATTTT. Residues: CSVGVGYSGNTIYF.

The chain couples TRBV5-1 to TRBJ1-1; 7 nucleotides match TRBD1. Germline V gives CDR1 SGHRS, CDR2 YFSETQ. The V segment lost 4 bases and the J segment 4 bases; nucleotides outside the gene matches: 7. CDR3 length: 14 residues. The CDR3 loop is CASSALDRATEAFF. The CDR3 DNA reads as TGCGCCAGCAGCGCGTTAGACAGGGCCACTGAAGCTTTCTTT.

This clone was counted a single time. The rearrangement joins TRBV5-6 to TRBJ1-5, with unresolved D. Trimming stripped 3 bases from V and 0 bases from J, with 10 bases between. The CDR3 sequence is 15 residues long. Germline loops: CDR1 SGHDT, CDR2 YYEEEE. Here the CDR3 reads CASSSGVHSNQPQHF. For the CDR3, the DNA is TGTGCCAGCAGCTCCGGGGTTCATAGCAATCAGCCCCAGCATTTT.

This clone was recorded once. At one end the junction does not follow the germline gene, possibly because of a read error. The chain employs TRBV7-9 and TRBJ2-4, with unresolved D. CDR1 and CDR2 from the germline V gene are SEHNR and FQNEAQ (reference sequence). This CDR3 has 16 amino acids. The CDR3: CASSRTLGYARNSQYF. As DNA, the CDR3 is TGTGCCAGCAGCCGTACCTTAGGATACGCAAGAAACAGTCAGTACTTC.

This clone was recorded once. The chain couples TRBV28 to TRBJ2-3; unclear D gene. The V gene lost 4 bases and the J gene lost 0 bases, with 8 bases spanning the gap. The CDR3 runs to 14 residues. Germline V CDR1 and CDR2: MDHEN, SYDVKM. The CDR3 protein is CASSSAGSTDTQYF. The CDR3 bases are TGTGCCAGCAGTTCAGCCGGGAGCACAGATACGCAGTATTTT.

This clone was detected only a few times. The genes are TRBV6-4 and TRBJ2-1; 8 bases fit TRBD2. CDR1 is MRHNA, CDR2 SNTAGT, per germline. V shed 6 bases and J 0 bases; nucleotides not matched to a gene: 4. The CDR3 is 15 residues long. This chain's CDR3 is CASSAGTSSYNEQFF. As DNA, the CDR3 is TGTGCCAGCAGCGCCGGGACTAGCTCCTACAATGAGCAGTTCTTC.